These T cell receptor beta chains were read from a single sample in a study of beta chain features in type 1 diabetes. Libraries were prepared by immunoSEQ multiplex PCR; TCRdb keeps only in-frame clonotypes and omits some of them. The sample holds almost 350,000 clones, roughly a tenth seen once. Sequencing was performed on central memory CD4+ T cells from blood. These TCRs come from a man aged 25 to 40 with type 1 diabetes. Both conserved end residues are part of each CDR3. The D gene is left open where the match is weak. Not all rows give a size; the values are once, few, many and, for expanded clones, a class.

14	NA	TRBV18	TRBJ2-7	NA	TGTGCCAGCTCACCTGAAGGAGTAGCGAGAGAGCAGTACTTC	CASSPEGVAREQYF
17	NA	TRBV4-1	TRBJ2-3	NA	TGCGCCAGCAGCCAAGATGGTCGAAGGGGTAGCACAGATACGCAGTATTTT	CASSQDGRRGSTDTQYF
14	NA	TRBV7-2	TRBJ2-7	few	TGTGCCAGCAGCTTTAGTAGCGATGGTGGCGAGCAGTACTTC	CASSFSSDGGEQYF
13	NA	TRBV18	TRBJ1-2	many	TGTGCCAGCTCATCGGACAAGAGGGGTGGCTACACCTTC	CASSSDKRGGYTF
17	TRBD2	TRBV4-3	TRBJ2-2	NA	TGCGCCAGCAGCCAAAGTTGGCGGGGAGGGTCGGCCGGGGAGCTGTTTTTT	CASSQSWRGGSAGELFF
13	NA	TRBV18	TRBJ2-5	NA	TGTGCCAGCTCACCACAGGTACAAGAGACCCAGTACTTC	CASSPQVQETQYF
15	TRBD2	TRBV4-3	TRBJ2-3	few	TGCGCCAGCAGAAACTTAGCGGGGGGAACAGATACGCAGTATTTT	CASRNLAGGTDTQYF
13	NA	TRBV10-1	TRBJ1-6	NA	TGCGCCAGCCAACAGGAGTATAATTCACCCCTCCACTTT	CASQQEYNSPLHF
15	NA	TRBV21-1	TRBJ2-1	many	TGTGCCAGCAGCCTGACGGACAAAGTAGGCAATGAGCAGTTCTTC	CASSLTDKVGNEQFF
16	TRBD2	TRBV7-9	TRBJ2-2	NA	TGTGCCAGCAGCTTCTACGGCGGGGGGGACACCGGGGAGCTGTTTTTT	CASSFYGGGDTGELFF
13	TRBD2	TRBV7-2	TRBJ2-5	NA	TGTGCCAGCAGCTTAGCGGGTTCGCGGGGGAGTTACTTC	CASSLAGSRGSYF
13	TRBD2	TRBV5-4	TRBJ2-7	NA	TGTGCCAGCAGCCGGGGGGAAAGGGGCGAGCAGTACTTC	CASSRGERGEQYF
16	TRBD2	TRBV5-1	TRBJ2-3	few	TGCGCCAGCAGTCAAAGACTAGCGGGGGGGCCGGATACGCAGTATTTT	CASSQRLAGGPDTQYF
16	TRBD2	TRBV7-9	TRBJ2-1	many	TGTGCCAGCAGCTTAGGACTAGCGGGGGGGCACAATGAGCAGTTCTTC	CASSLGLAGGHNEQFF
12	NA	TRBV29-1	TRBJ2-3	few	TGCAGCGTCCCACTTACCACAGATACGCAGTATTTT	CSVPLTTDTQYF
15	NA	TRBV9	TRBJ1-1	NA	TGTGCCAGCAGCCCCCGTGGAGCTATGAACACTGAAGCTTTCTTT	CASSPRGAMNTEAFF
16	NA	TRBV4-3	TRBJ2-1	few	TGCGCCAGCAGCCAAGCGGGGGCCAGACGAGTCCATGAGCAGTTCTTC	CASSQAGARRVHEQFF
11	TRBD1	TRBV11-2	TRBJ1-6	few	TGTGCCAGCAGCTTTCAGGGGGCCCTCCACTTT	CASSFQGALHF
14	TRBD1	TRBV19	TRBJ1-6	few	TGTGCCAGTAATCCGGGACAGGGATATTCACCCCTCCACTTT	CASNPGQGYSPLHF
12	NA	TRBV6-4	TRBJ2-7	few	TGTGCCACCCCAGGGGCCTCCTACGAGCAGTACTTC	CATPGASYEQYF
15	NA	TRBV7-9	TRBJ2-2	few	TGTGCCAGCAGCCCCCCAGGGTCAGGGACCGGGGAGCTGTTTTTT	CASSPPGSGTGELFF
16	NA	TRBV27	TRBJ1-5	NA	TGTGCCAGCAGTTTGGGAAAGGGTGAGGGCATTCAGCCCCAGCATTTT	CASSLGKGEGIQPQHF
14	NA	TRBV5-1	TRBJ2-7	few	TGCGCCAGCAGCTTGCTCGGGAAAACCTACGAGCAGTACTTC	CASSLLGKTYEQYF
12	NA	TRBV7-2	TRBJ2-5	few	TGTGCCAGCAGCCCGTACCAAGAGACCCAGTACTTC	CASSPYQETQYF
16	NA	TRBV14	TRBJ1-1	few	TGTGCCAGCAGCCCGATAGTTCCTCGGGGCAACACTGAAGCTTTCTTT	CASSPIVPRGNTEAFF
11	NA	TRBV7-2	TRBJ2-7	NA	TGTGCCAGCAGCTTACTAAACGAGCAGTACTTC	CASSLLNEQYF
12	NA	TRBV7-2	TRBJ2-7	many	TGTGCCAGCAGCTCCTACCTCGACGAGCAGTACTTC	CASSSYLDEQYF
11	NA	TRBV27	TRBJ2-5	few	TGTGCCAGCAGGAGGTCTGAGACCCAGTACTTC	CASRRSETQYF
15	NA	TRBV6-5	TRBJ1-1	NA	TGTGCCAGCAGTTACTCTGGGATACGGAACACTGAAGCTTTCTTT	CASSYSGIRNTEAFF
15	NA	TRBV11-2	TRBJ2-5	few	TGTGCCAGCAGCACCGACGGCGGGGGCCGGGAGACCCAGTACTTC	CASSTDGGGRETQYF
10	NA	TRBV9	TRBJ1-5	NA	TGTGCCACCCCGGGGAGAGCCCAGCATTTT	CATPGRAQHF
15	NA	TRBV9	TRBJ2-7	few	TGTGCCAGCCCGCGCGTTCGGGACCTCGGGAACGAGCAGTACTTC	CASPRVRDLGNEQYF
13	NA	TRBV4-3	TRBJ1-4	few	TGCGCCAGCAGTTCAGAGGGAGGGGAAAAACTGTTTTTT	CASSSEGGEKLFF
11	NA	TRBV5-6	TRBJ1-2	few	TGTGCCAGCAGCTTGCAGGCCGGCTACACCTTC	CASSLQAGYTF
15	NA	TRBV5-5	TRBJ1-1	few	TGTGCCACCACACGCGGGGGCATTATGAACACTGAAGCTTTCTTT	CATTRGGIMNTEAFF
13	NA	TRBV5-1	TRBJ2-4	few	TGCGCCAGCAGCTTGGCGCAGCAAAACATTCAGTACTTC	CASSLAQQNIQYF
15	TRBD2	TRBV5-1	TRBJ2-5	NA	TGCGCCAGCAGCTTCAGCGGGGGAACCCGAGAGACCCAGTACTTC	CASSFSGGTRETQYF
16	TRBD2	TRBV14	TRBJ2-4	many	TGTGCCAGCAGCCCGGGACTAGACAAAGCCAAAAACATTCAGTACTTC	CASSPGLDKAKNIQYF
13	NA	TRBV7-7	TRBJ2-5	few	TGTGCCAGCAGCTTACCTGGGGAGGAGACCCAGTACTTC	CASSLPGEETQYF
17	TRBD1	TRBV7-9	TRBJ1-6	few	TGTGCCAGCAGCTTATCCGGGACAGGGGGCGAAAATTCACCCCTCCACTTT	CASSLSGTGGENSPLHF